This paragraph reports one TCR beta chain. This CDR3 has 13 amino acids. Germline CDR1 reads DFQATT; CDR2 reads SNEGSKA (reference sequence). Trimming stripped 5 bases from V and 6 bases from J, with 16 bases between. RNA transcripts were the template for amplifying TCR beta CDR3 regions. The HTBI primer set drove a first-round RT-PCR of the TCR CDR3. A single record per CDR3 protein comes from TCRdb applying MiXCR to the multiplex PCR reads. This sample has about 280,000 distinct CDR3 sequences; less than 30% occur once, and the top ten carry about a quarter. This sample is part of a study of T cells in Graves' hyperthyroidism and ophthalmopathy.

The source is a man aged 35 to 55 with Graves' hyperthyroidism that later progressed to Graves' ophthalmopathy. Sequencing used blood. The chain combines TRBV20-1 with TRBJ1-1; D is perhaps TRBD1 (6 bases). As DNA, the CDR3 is TGCAGTGCTGCCGGGACAACGGCCGCTGAAGCTTTCTTT. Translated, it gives CSAAGTTAAEAFF.